The next 27 T cell receptor beta chains were all read from a single sample in a study of cytomegalovirus exposure and HLA in healthy donors. Sequencing used immunoSEQ multiplex PCR; TCRdb keeps in-frame clones, though not all of them. The sample has 150,000 or so clones, approximately 88% seen once. Sequenced input: PBMCs. The receptors were gathered from a man aged 25 to 45 in good health and CMV-seropositive.

This clone was picked up a small number of times. The rearrangement links TRBV7-3 to TRBJ2-1; tentatively, D is TRBD1 (6 bases). Germline V gene lookup returns CDR1 SGHTA and CDR2 FQGTGA. V lost 3 bases and J 0 bases, leaving 6 bases between the germline ends. This CDR3 has 14 residues. The DNA for the CDR3 is TGTGCCAGCAGCTTGGACAGCTCCTACAATGAGCAGTTCTTC. It codes for CASSLDSSYNEQFF.

The rearrangement joins TRBV2 to TRBJ1-5; 7 bases are shared with TRBD1. CDR3 length: 15 residues. V was pared by 6 bases and J by 2 bases, with 7 bases of the junction left unmatched. Germline assignment: CDR1 SNHLY and CDR2 FYNNEI. The CDR3 nucleotides are TGTGCCAGCAGGAGACAGGGAGGCGGCAATCAGCCCCAGCATTTT. Its translation is CASRRQGGGNQPQHF.

The J gene is TRBJ2-2, the V gene TRBV30; D is uncertain. Germline CDR1 and CDR2: GTSNPN and SVGIG (reference sequence). This CDR3 is 12 amino acids long. Trimming removed 5 bases from V and 6 bases from J, with 10 bases in between. The CDR3 nucleotides read TGTGCCTGGGCTAGGTGGGCCGGGGAGCTGTTTTTT. As protein: CAWARWAGELFF.

This clone is a singleton in its sample. The J gene is TRBJ2-7, the V gene TRBV7-2; D possibly corresponds to TRBD2 (6 bases). In germline, CDR1 is SGHTA, CDR2 FQGNSA. The V end lost 3 bases, the J end lost 3 bases, and 12 bases lay between the germline ends. This CDR3 has 14 residues. The CDR3 DNA follows: TGTGCCAGCAGCTTGGGGGGTAACCGCTACGAGCAGTACTTC. Amino acid sequence: CASSLGGNRYEQYF.

The sample holds a few counts of this clone. The CDR3 sequence is CASQPGGRDTEAFF. CDR3 nucleotides: TGTGCCAGCCAACCAGGGGGCCGGGACACTGAAGCTTTCTTT. The J gene is TRBJ1-1, the V gene TRBV2, with 8 bases aligning to TRBD1. CDR3 length equals 14 residues. Germline V gives CDR1 SNHLY, CDR2 FYNNEI. Trimming removed 8 bases from V and 3 bases from J; junction bases left unmatched: 8.

The chain recombines TRBV19 with TRBJ2-7; D not resolved. Deletions cut 3 bases from V and 5 bases from J, with 17 bases between. There are 15 residues in the CDR3. Germline V gene lookup returns CDR1 LNHDA and CDR2 SQIVND (reference sequence). This CDR3 reads CASSMSVVYRDEQYF. In DNA, the CDR3 is TGTGCCAGTAGTATGAGCGTCGTCTATCGTGACGAGCAGTACTTC.

This clone was counted only a few times. The chain employs TRBV7-9 and TRBJ1-1, with 8 bases that match TRBD1. CDR1 is SEHNR and CDR2 is FQNEAQ in the germline V gene (reference sequence). J lost 3 bases, V lost 2 bases, and 2 bases had no gene match. The CDR3 is made up of 14 amino acids. This CDR3 is CASSLQGAYTEAFF. The CDR3 DNA sequence: TGTGCCAGCAGCTTACAGGGGGCGTACACTGAAGCTTTCTTT. The full variable domain, rest sourced from reference TRBV7-9 and TRBJ1-1, is DTGVSQNPRHKITKRGQNVTFRCDPISEHNRLYWYRQTLGQGPEFLTYFQNEAQLEKSRLLSDRFSAERPKGSFSTLEIQRTEQGDSAMYLCASSLQGAYTEAFFGQGTRLTVV.

Only a few counts were recorded for this clone. For the CDR3, the DNA is TGCGCCAGCAGCCAAGTCACAGGGACTATGAACACTGAAGCTTTCTTT. Protein: CASSQVTGTMNTEAFF. The rearrangement uses TRBV4-3 and TRBJ1-1, with D maybe TRBD1 (6 bases). The germline V and J ends were trimmed by 1 base and 0 bases, with 12 bases remaining between them. Germline-derived CDR1 and CDR2 are LGHNA and YSLEER. This CDR3 contains 16 residues.

CDR3 protein: CASSESAGSNYGYTF. In nucleotides, the CDR3 is TGCGCCAGCAGTGAGTCGGCGGGGTCAAACTATGGCTACACCTTC. This chain connects TRBV10-2 to TRBJ1-2, with D unresolved. Germline-derived CDR1 and CDR2 are WSHSY and SAAADI. This CDR3 is 15 amino acids long. The V and J ends lost 0 bases and 2 bases respectively, with 10 bases between them.

The chain recombines TRBV11-1 with TRBJ2-3; TRBD2 agrees at 10 bases. The CDR3 totals 17 residues. Germline V lookup: CDR1 SGHAT, CDR2 FQDESV (reference sequence). Trimming cost V 5 bases and J 4 bases; bases outside gene matches: 12. CDR3 residues: CASSLSGRMGMSDTQYF. In DNA form, the CDR3 reads TGTGCCAGCAGCCTTAGCGGGAGGATGGGAATGTCAGATACGCAGTATTTT. Complete variable domain (other parts from reference TRBV11-1 and TRBJ2-3): EAEVAQSPRYKITEKSQAVAFWCDPISGHATLYWYRQILGQGPELLVQFQDESVVDDSQLPKDRFSAERLKGVDSTLKIQPAELGDSAMYLCASSLSGRMGMSDTQYFGPGTRLTVL.

The V gene is TRBV7-3, the J gene TRBJ1-1; D gene uncertain. The CDR3 loop spans 14 amino acids. V was clipped by 5 bases and J by 4 bases, with 14 bases between them. The germline CDR1 and CDR2 sequences are SGHTA and FQGTGA. CDR3 coding DNA: TGTGCCAGCAGCCGATTAGTCGGGTCCACTGAAGCTTTCTTT. Protein product: CASSRLVGSTEAFF.

The V gene is TRBV7-9, the J gene TRBJ2-3; D uncertain. The CDR3 is 13 amino acids. The germline gives CDR1 SEHNR, CDR2 FQNEAQ (reference sequence). V lost 7 bases to trimming and J lost 2 bases, with 10 bases between them. The CDR3 reads CASTEAATDTQYF. The CDR3 nucleotides are TGTGCCAGCACCGAGGCCGCCACAGATACGCAGTATTTT.

The CDR3 DNA sequence: TGTGCCAGCAGCTTACCGGAGCGGACCGGGGAGCTGTTTTTT. Amino acids: CASSLPERTGELFF. The chain couples TRBV11-3 to TRBJ2-2; tentative D call: TRBD2 (5 bases). Germline assignment: CDR1 SGHNT and CDR2 YENEEA. V lost 2 bases and J lost 5, with 9 bases in between. The CDR3 is made up of 14 amino acids.

This sequence joins TRBV4-1 and TRBJ1-1; D not certain. The CDR3 length is 16 residues. Trimming pared 1 base from V and 4 bases from J, leaving 16 bases between. CDR1 is MGHRA and CDR2 is YSYEKL in the germline V gene. The chain's CDR3 is CASSQGSAGKSTEAFF. The CDR3 nucleotides are TGCGCCAGCAGCCAAGGAAGTGCGGGGAAGAGCACTGAAGCTTTCTTT.

The chain couples TRBV6-1 to TRBJ2-5; a weak D match, TRBD1 (6 bases). The V gene's germline CDR1 is MNHNS and CDR2 SASEGT. The CDR3 covers 15 residues. Trimming shortened V by 5 bases and J by 5 bases, and 18 bases separated the two germline ends. The CDR3 loop reads CASSNSPGGRETQYF. The CDR3 DNA reads TGTGCCAGCAGTAATAGTCCTGGGGGCCGGGAGACCCAGTACTTC.

The gene calls are TRBV18 and TRBJ2-5; possible D gene TRBD2, 5 bases. There are 13 residues in the CDR3. The germline V gene has CDR1 KGHSH and CDR2 LQKENI. The V end lost 4 bases, the J end lost 6 bases, and 12 bases lay between the germline ends. This CDR3 reads CASSRGDRQTQYF. CDR3 DNA: TGTGCCAGCTCACGGGGAGATCGACAGACCCAGTACTTC.

The table lists this clone with a count of one. The rearrangement uses TRBV21-1 and TRBJ2-5; TRBD1, the table's D call, was not compared with the DNA. TRBV21-1 is a pseudogene. The CDR3 consists of 18 residues. The CDR3 loop reads CASSKARFTGGPRETQYF. The CDR3 region has the DNA TGTGCCAGCAGCAAAGCGAGGTTTACAGGGGGCCCCCGGGAGACCCAGTACTTC.

This chain joins TRBV11-2 and TRBJ2-1; 9 bases map to TRBD2. J lost 12 bases, V lost 5 bases, and 8 bases had no gene match. The CDR3 consists of 13 residues. Germline CDR1 is SGHAT and CDR2 is FQNNGV. The CDR3 DNA reads as TGTGCCAGCAGCGACGGACTAGCGCGGGGGCAGTTCTTC. It codes for CASSDGLARGQFF. Together with reference TRBV11-2 and TRBJ2-1, the CDR3 gives the full variable domain: EAGVAQSPRYKIIEKRQSVAFWCNPISGHATLYWYQQILGQGPKLLIQFQNNGVVDDSQLPKDRFSAERLKGVDSTLKIQPAKLEDSAVYLCASSDGLARGQFFGPGTRLTVL.

The chain uses TRBV18 and TRBJ1-3; D is perhaps TRBD1 (6 bases). Between the trimmed V and J ends, which lost 3 bases and 4 bases, there was a span of 13 bases. CDR1 and CDR2 from the germline V gene are KGHSH and LQKENI. The CDR3 length is 15 residues. CDR3 loop: CASSPPQGPGNTIYF. In DNA form, the CDR3 reads TGTGCCAGCTCACCCCCCCAGGGGCCCGGAAACACCATATATTTT.

The rearrangement joins TRBV4-1 to TRBJ1-4; D uncertain. CDR3 length: 15 residues. CDR1 and CDR2 (germline): MGHRA, YSYEKL. Trimming stripped 0 bases from V and 4 bases from J, with 9 bases between. DNA for the CDR3: TGCGCCAGCAGCCAAGAAGAGGGCTATAATGAAAAACTGTTTTTT. Translated, it gives CASSQEEGYNEKLFF.

This chain connects TRBV19 to TRBJ1-1; D gene unclear. Germline CDR1 and CDR2: LNHDA and SQIVND (reference sequence). This CDR3 has 12 residues. V shed 6 bases and J shed 1 base, with 6 bases lying between them. DNA for the CDR3: TGTGCCAGTAGGGAGGCGAACACTGAAGCTTTCTTT. This sequence encodes CASREANTEAFF. Full variable domain (remainder filled in from reference TRBV19 and TRBJ1-1): DGGITQSPKYLFRKEGQNVTLSCEQNLNHDAMYWYRQDPGQGLRLIYYSQIVNDFQKGDIAEGYSVSREKKESFPLTVTSAQKNPTAFYLCASREANTEAFFGQGTRLTVV.

This chain joins TRBV21-1 and TRBJ1-6; TRBD1, as called in the table, went unchecked against the DNA. TRBV21-1 is a known pseudogene. The CDR3 contains 17 residues. Here the CDR3 reads CASSKGRDRTLGSPLHF. The CDR3 nucleotides are TGTGCCAGCAGCAAAGGAAGGGACAGGACCTTGGGTTCACCCCTCCACTTT.

The chain has TRBV11-3 and TRBJ1-1; possibly TRBD1 for D (5 bases). The V gene lost 4 bases and the J gene lost 10 bases, with 13 bases spanning the gap. This CDR3 spans 12 amino acids. The germline V gene has CDR1 SGHNT and CDR2 YENEEA. The CDR3 sequence: CASSSGGAAAFF. Here the CDR3 DNA reads TGTGCCAGCAGCTCGGGTGGGGCGGCAGCTTTCTTT. The full variable domain, in which reference TRBV11-3 and TRBJ1-1 provide the parts outside the CDR3, is EAGVVQSPRYKIIEKKQPVAFWCNPISGHNTLYWYLQNLGQGPELLIRYENEEAVDDSQLPKDRFSAERLKGVDSTLKIQPAELGDSAVYLCASSSGGAAAFFGQGTRLTVV.

The sample holds one count of this clone. The chain is built from TRBV6-1 and TRBJ2-5; 8 nucleotides align to TRBD1. Germline CDR1 reads MNHNS; CDR2 reads SASEGT. CDR3 length: 15 residues. J lost 1 base, V lost 1 base, and 2 bases had no gene match. In DNA, the CDR3 is TGTGCCAGCAGTGAAGGGACAGGGATCCAAGAGACCCAGTACTTC. This gives the protein CASSEGTGIQETQYF.

This sequence joins TRBV6-1 and TRBJ2-5; 7 bases map to TRBD1. CDR1 MNHNS and CDR2 SASEGT come from the germline V gene. The CDR3 consists of 14 residues. J was trimmed by 2 bases and V by 9 bases; bases with no gene match: 9. CDR3 DNA: TGTGCCAGTGCCCAGGGACAGACTCAAGAGACCCAGTACTTC. Translating it yields CASAQGQTQETQYF.

In nucleotides, the CDR3 is TGTGCCAGCAACCGGGACAGGGGGCCGGAGACCCAGTACTTC. Translation gives CASNRDRGPETQYF. The chain links TRBV28 to TRBJ2-5; 12 positions match TRBD1. This CDR3 region has 14 residues. Germline lookup yields CDR1 MDHEN and CDR2 SYDVKM. Trimming removed 7 bases from V and 5 bases from J; junction bases left unmatched: 5.

The J gene is TRBJ2-1, the V gene TRBV10-3; 8 nucleotides align to TRBD1. The CDR3 spans 13 residues. The trim removed 6 bases at V and 5 bases at J, leaving 3 bases unmatched. Germline V gene lookup returns CDR1 ENHRY and CDR2 SYGVKD. As DNA, the CDR3 is TGTGCCATCAGGTCGGACAGGGACAATGAGCAGTTCTTC. Translating it yields CAIRSDRDNEQFF.